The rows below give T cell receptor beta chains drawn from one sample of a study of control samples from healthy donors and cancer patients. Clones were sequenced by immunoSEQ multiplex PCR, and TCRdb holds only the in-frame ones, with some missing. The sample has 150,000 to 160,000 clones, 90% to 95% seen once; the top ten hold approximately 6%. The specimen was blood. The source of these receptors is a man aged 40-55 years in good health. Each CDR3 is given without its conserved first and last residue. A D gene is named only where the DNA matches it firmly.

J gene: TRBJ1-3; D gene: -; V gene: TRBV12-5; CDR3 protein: ASGPGYGNTIY
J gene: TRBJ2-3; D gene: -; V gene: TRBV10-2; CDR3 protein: ASSRPVRGTDTQY
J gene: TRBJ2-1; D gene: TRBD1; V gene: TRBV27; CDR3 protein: ASSWTGAINEQF
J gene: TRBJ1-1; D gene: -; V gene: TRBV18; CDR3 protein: ASSPPTNTEAF
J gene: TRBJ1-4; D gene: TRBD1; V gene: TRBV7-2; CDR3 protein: ASSSDREGEKLF
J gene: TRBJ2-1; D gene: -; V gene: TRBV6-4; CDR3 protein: ASSRETGNEQF
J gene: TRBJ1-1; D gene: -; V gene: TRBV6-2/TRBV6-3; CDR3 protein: ASSYGQTNTEAF
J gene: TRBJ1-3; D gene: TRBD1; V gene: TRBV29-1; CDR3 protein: SVRGPGNTIY
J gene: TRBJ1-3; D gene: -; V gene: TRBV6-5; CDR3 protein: ATSGNTIY
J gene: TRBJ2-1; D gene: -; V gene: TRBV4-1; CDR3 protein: ASSPLSGFYNEQF
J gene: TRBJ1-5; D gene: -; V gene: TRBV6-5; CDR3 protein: ASSGRVGDQPQH
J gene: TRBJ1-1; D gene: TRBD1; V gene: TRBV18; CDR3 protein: ASSAGTGGEAF
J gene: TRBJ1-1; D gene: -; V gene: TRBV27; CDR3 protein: ASSSTEIWGRRTEAF
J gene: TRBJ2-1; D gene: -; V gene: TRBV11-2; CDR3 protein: ASTPPGVRNEQF
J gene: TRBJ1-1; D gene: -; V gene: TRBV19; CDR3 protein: ATIQRHNTEAF
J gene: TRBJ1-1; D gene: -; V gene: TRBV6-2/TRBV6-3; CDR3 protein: ASSYSGWTEAF
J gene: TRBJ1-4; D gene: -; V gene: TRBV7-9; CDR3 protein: ASSLGTTNEKLF
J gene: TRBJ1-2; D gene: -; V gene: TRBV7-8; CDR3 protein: ASSLAPRVIGGYT
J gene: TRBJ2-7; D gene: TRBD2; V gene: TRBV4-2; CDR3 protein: ASSLGLAENYEQY
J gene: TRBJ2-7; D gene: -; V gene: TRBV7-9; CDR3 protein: ASSYTGTEQY
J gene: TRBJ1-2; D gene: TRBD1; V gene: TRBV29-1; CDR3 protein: SVDLFVSGGIATT
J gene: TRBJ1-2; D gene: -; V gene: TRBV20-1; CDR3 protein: SASLTGQGNYGYT
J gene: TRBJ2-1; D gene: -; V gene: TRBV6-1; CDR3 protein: ASSARGAGTYNEQF
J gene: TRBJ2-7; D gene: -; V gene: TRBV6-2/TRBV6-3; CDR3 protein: ASSYSSTGETYEQY
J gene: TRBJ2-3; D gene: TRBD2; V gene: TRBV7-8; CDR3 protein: ASSLMGLAGTDTQY
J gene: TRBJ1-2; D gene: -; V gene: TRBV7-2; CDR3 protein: ASSGASGNYGYT
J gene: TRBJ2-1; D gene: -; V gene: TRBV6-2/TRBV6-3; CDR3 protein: ASSYDSYNEQF
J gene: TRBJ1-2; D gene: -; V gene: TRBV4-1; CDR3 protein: ASSQDEGGNYGYT